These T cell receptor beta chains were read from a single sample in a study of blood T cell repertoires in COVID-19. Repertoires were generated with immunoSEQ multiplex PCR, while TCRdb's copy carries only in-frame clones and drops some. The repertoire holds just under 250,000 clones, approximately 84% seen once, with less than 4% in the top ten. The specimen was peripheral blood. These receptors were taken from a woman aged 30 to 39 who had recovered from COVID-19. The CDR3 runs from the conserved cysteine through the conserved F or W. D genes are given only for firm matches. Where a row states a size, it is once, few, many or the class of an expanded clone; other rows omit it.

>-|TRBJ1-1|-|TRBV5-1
CASSFRQGRDTEAFF
TGCGCCAGCAGCTTCCGCCAGGGGAGGGACACTGAAGCTTTCTTT
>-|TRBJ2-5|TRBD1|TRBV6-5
CASSREDRGETQYF
TGTGCCAGCAGTAGGGAGGACAGGGGAGAGACCCAGTACTTC
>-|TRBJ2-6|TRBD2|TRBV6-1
CASSEIWGGWSSGANVLTF
TGTGCCAGCAGTGAAATATGGGGGGGATGGAGCTCTGGGGCCAACGTCCTGACTTTC
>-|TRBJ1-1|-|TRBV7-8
CASSPWSGVTNTEAFF
TGTGCCAGCAGCCCATGGTCCGGGGTAACTAACACTGAAGCTTTCTTT
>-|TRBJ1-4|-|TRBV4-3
CASSQDPGHLTTNEKLFF
TGCGCCAGCAGCCAAGATCCCGGACACCTAACAACTAATGAAAAACTGTTTTTT
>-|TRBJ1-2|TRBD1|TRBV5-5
CASSSRTGFDNYGYTF
TGTGCCAGCAGCTCACGGACAGGGTTCGATAACTATGGCTACACCTTC
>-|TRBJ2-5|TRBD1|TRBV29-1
CSVTRQGQQETQYF
TGCAGCGTTACCCGCCAGGGACAGCAAGAGACCCAGTACTTC
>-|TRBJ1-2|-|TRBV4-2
CASSQTGTPNANYGYTF
TGTGCCAGCAGCCAGACCGGGACACCAAATGCGAACTATGGCTACACCTTC
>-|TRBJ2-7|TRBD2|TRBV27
CASKKTSGGALNEQYF
TGTGCCAGCAAGAAAACTAGCGGGGGGGCTCTGAACGAGCAGTACTTC
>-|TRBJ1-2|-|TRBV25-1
CASSERGTGLGYGYTF
TGTGCCAGCAGTGAAAGGGGAACAGGTCTGGGGTATGGCTACACCTTC
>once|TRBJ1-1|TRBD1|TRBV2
CASRTGRWNTEAFF
TGTGCCAGCAGGACAGGGAGGTGGAACACTGAAGCTTTCTTT
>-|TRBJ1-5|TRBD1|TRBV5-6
CASSPGTGGGLESQHF
TGTGCCAGCAGCCCCGGGACAGGGGGTGGCTTGGAGTCCCAGCATTTT
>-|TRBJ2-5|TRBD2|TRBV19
CASSPERGETGETQYF
TGTGCCAGTAGCCCCGAGCGGGGGGAAACCGGTGAGACCCAGTACTTC
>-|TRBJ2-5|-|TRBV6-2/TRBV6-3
CASSYSKLKTQYF
TGTGCCAGCAGTTACTCTAAGCTAAAGACCCAGTACTTC
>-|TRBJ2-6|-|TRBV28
CASSVQGRPSGANVLTF
TGTGCCAGCAGTGTACAGGGTCGTCCATCTGGGGCCAACGTCCTGACTTTC
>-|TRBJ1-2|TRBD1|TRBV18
CASSPGGTGAPTNYGYTF
TGTGCCAGCTCACCGGGGGGGACAGGGGCGCCTACTAACTATGGCTACACCTTC
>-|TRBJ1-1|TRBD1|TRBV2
CASSELAGGQPNTEAFF
TGTGCCAGCAGTGAGCTGGCAGGGGGCCAACCGAACACTGAAGCTTTCTTT
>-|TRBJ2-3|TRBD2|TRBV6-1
CASSATSGGTSDTQYF
TGTGCCAGCAGTGCAACTAGCGGGGGGACGTCAGATACGCAGTATTTT
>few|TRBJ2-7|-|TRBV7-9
CASSLTPEAPNYEQYF
TGTGCCAGCAGCTTAACCCCGGAGGCACCGAACTACGAGCAGTACTTC
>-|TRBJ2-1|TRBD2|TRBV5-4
CASSLPGGSEQFF
TGTGCCAGCAGCTTACCGGGGGGGTCCGAGCAGTTCTTC
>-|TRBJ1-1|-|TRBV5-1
CASSFGRTEAFF
TGCGCCAGCAGCTTTGGGAGGACTGAAGCTTTCTTT
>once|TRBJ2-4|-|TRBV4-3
CASSQDRQTLAKNIQYF
TGCGCCAGCAGCCAAGATCGGCAGACACTAGCCAAAAACATTCAGTACTTC
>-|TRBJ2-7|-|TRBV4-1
CASSQGLTVGGIYEQYF
TGCGCCAGCAGCCAAGGTTTGACAGTCGGCGGAATATACGAGCAGTACTTC
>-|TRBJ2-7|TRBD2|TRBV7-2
CASSFRTSGVGSYEQYF
TGTGCCAGCAGCTTCCGGACTAGCGGGGTGGGGAGTTACGAGCAGTACTTC
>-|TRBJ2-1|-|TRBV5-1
CASSQSTQVYNEQFF
TGCGCCAGCAGCCAGTCAACGCAGGTTTACAATGAGCAGTTCTTC
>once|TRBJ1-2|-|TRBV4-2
CASSQEQGVYYGYTF
TGTGCCAGCAGCCAAGAACAGGGAGTCTACTATGGCTACACCTTC
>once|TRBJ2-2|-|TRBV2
CASSGQGFTGELFF
TGTGCCAGCAGTGGTCAGGGGTTCACCGGGGAGCTGTTTTTT
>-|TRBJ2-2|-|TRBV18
CASSLQSSDTGELFF
TGTGCCAGCTCACTACAGAGTTCGGACACCGGGGAGCTGTTTTTT
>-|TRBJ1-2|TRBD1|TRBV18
CASSLSGQAFYGYTF
TGTGCCAGCTCATTGTCCGGACAGGCCTTCTATGGCTACACCTTC
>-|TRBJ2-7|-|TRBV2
CASSQQEGYEQYF
TGTGCCAGCAGTCAGCAAGAGGGCTACGAGCAGTACTTC
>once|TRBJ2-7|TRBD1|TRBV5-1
CASSTKGQGAAYEQYF
TGCGCCAGCAGCACCAAAGGACAGGGGGCAGCCTACGAGCAGTACTTC
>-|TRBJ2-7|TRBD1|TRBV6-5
CASSSPDRVAYEQYF
TGTGCCAGCAGTTCCCCGGACAGGGTGGCCTACGAGCAGTACTTC